The sequence of this T cell receptor beta chain was determined in a study of cytomegalovirus exposure and HLA in healthy donors. Germline V gene lookup returns CDR1 SGHTA and CDR2 FQGNSA. The CDR3 totals 14 residues. V lost 2 bases and J 1 base, leaving 8 bases between the germline ends. PCR primers comprised 60 Vbeta and 13 Jbeta primers. The repertoire was sequenced with immunoSEQ multiplex PCR; TCRdb's copy has only in-frame clones and lacks some. This sample has roughly 180,000 clones; approximately 80% occur once, and the top ten carry approximately 0.8%. The chain combines TRBV7-2 with TRBJ1-1; D is uncertain. Sequencing was done on a sample of PBMCs. This clonotype was sampled from a woman under 30 in good health and CMV-seronegative. The CDR3 DNA reads TGTGCCAGCAGCTTATTCCCCAGGAACACTGAAGCTTTCTTT. It specifies CASSLFPRNTEAFF.